What follows describes a single TCR beta chain. Many counts were recorded for this clonotype. It lacks a known antigen. Per-base qualities were not stored, and no clone one base away is much larger. The CDR3 covers 13 residues, taking in both the cysteine and the phenylalanine. Just CDR3 DNA is preserved here, 39 bases in frame from base 1. CDR1 LNHNV and CDR2 YYDKDF are derived from the germline V gene (reference sequence). At the junction V is shortened by 3 bases and J by 0 bases, with 6 bases in between. This sample is part of a study of T cells in Graves' hyperthyroidism and ophthalmopathy (dated by TCRdb to about 2019). About the investigation overall: Peripheral blood samples were taken at the time of initial diagnosis, prior to any treatment. An independent validation cohort of under 20 hyperthyroidism patients and more than 15 patients who later progressed to ophthalmopathy tested prospective prediction of ophthalmopathy. The paper describes TCR Vbeta CDR3 sequencing of 135 peripheral blood samples, made up of 43 ophthalmopathy patients, 70 to 75 hyperthyroidism patients and 17 progressor patients. To identify distinguishing TCR V-J signatures, a discovery cohort of about 95 patients was used, comprising some 45 with Graves' ophthalmopathy and about 59 with stable Graves' hyperthyroidism. In over five Graves' hyperthyroidism patients, the study also compared T-cell repertoires from thyroid tissue with T-cell repertoires from blood. After blood sampling, hyperthyroidism patients were treated with methimazole at a starting dose of 30 mg daily, and ophthalmopathy patients were treated with high-dose intravenous methylprednisolone. For training and testing, the roughly 100 patients in the discovery cohort were randomly divided in a 7:3 ratio.

TCR beta CDR3 regions were amplified from RNA transcripts. The TCR CDR3 was subjected to a first round of RT-PCR using the HTBI primer set and the Qiagen OneStep RT-PCR kit. Libraries were constructed in a second round of multiplex PCR, after which size selection and purification were carried out. Paired-end sequencing of the libraries was performed with 100 bp reads on an Illumina HiSeq2000. Per the source publication's procedure: SOAPnuke was used to process the raw data, removing reads that contained adapters or uncalled bases, had a mean Phred below 15, or lacked an exact match to the constant primer or identifier. High-quality paired reads were merged with COPE v1.2.5, and unique nucleotide sequences were defined as clonotypes. MiTCR v1.1 was used to align clonotypes to the IMGT TRBV, TRBD and TRBJ reference segments. The analysis was restricted to V-J combinations with a frequency above 0.0001, which together covered around 99% of the repertoires. A TCS score was defined as the ratio between F50 (clonal expansion) and ExV (chaos), using BLOSUM62-based TCRdist between CDR3 peptides within each V-J. Welch's t-statistics and random forest reduced roughly 540 V-J features to 13, which were used in a naive Bayes classifier (R e1071). The public reads were reanalyzed by TCRdb: fastp trimming at Q25, MiXCR alignment, in-frame beta chains only. A single entry per CDR3 protein holds the most common genes and DNA from its merged rows. The V and J calls were determined by TCRdb, not by the authors. The sample table contains around 240,000 distinct CDR3 sequences; only one count was recorded for roughly 15% of them. About 14% of the sample goes to the ten largest clones.

The hyperthyroidism patients were between 18 and 65 years old and newly diagnosed, with a disease duration of less than 2 months. The study excluded patients with uncontrolled infections, other autoimmune diseases, pregnancy or lactation. Diagnoses were established on the basis of clinical symptoms, serum thyroxine and TRAb, thyroid ultrasound, and orbital computed tomography. For progressor patients, blood was drawn at the first diagnosis of hyperthyroidism, before any ophthalmopathy symptoms had appeared. Ficoll-Paque density gradient centrifugation was used to isolate PBMCs from 10 ml of fresh peripheral blood. Progressor patients were defined as those initially diagnosed with Graves' hyperthyroidism in whom ophthalmopathy developed during follow-up. Trizol reagent was used to extract total RNA, and RNA quality was then checked on an Agilent 2100 Bioanalyzer. What the research found in general, with its limitations: Most expanded thyroid clonotypes (frequency above 0.001) were also found in blood, which suggests that blood repertoires may mirror thyroid immune responses. During validation, the model predicted progression to ophthalmopathy a median of roughly six months ahead of onset, with around 65% sensitivity and under 85% specificity. Sample size was not statistically predetermined, and investigators were not blinded to group allocation. Ophthalmopathy was separated from stable hyperthyroidism by a 13 V-J signature model, with roughly 88% sensitivity and about 84% specificity obtained in cross-validation and 80%/75% obtained in testing.

The sequence is built from TRBV15 and TRBJ2-7; the D gene is not confidently resolved. Sample: blood. The TCR was taken from a woman aged 40 to 50 with Graves' hyperthyroidism that later progressed to Graves' ophthalmopathy. The CDR3 region has the sequence CATSSLRSYEQYF. The sequenced DNA: TGTGCCACCAGCAGTCTCCGCTCCTACGAGCAGTACTTC.